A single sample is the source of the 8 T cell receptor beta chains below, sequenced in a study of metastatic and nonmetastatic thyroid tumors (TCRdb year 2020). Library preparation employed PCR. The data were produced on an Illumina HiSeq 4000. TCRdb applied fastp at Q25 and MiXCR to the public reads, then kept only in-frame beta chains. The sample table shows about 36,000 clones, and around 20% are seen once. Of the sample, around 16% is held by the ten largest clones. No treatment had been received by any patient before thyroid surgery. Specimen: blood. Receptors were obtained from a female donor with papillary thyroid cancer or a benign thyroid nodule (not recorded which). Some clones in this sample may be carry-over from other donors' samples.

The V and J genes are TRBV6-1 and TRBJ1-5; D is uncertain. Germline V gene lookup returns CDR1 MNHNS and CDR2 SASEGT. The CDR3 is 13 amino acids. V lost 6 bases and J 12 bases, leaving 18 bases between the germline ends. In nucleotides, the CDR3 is TGTGCCAGCAGCGCTCGTGAGAGTCAGAACCAGCATTTT. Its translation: CASSARESQNQHF.

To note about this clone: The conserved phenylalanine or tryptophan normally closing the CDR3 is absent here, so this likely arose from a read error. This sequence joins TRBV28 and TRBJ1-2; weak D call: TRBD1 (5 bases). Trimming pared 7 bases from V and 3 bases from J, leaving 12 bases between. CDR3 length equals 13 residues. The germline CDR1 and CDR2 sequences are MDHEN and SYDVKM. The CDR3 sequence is CASTLKGDYGYTL. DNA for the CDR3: TGTGCCAGCACCCTGAAAGGGGACTATGGCTACACCTTA.

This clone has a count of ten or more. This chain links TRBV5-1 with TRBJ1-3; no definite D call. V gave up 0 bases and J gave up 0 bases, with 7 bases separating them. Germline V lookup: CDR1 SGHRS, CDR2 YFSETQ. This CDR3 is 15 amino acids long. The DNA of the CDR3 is TGCGCCAGCAGCTTGGGGGCTGTCTCTGGAAACACCATATATTTT. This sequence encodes CASSLGAVSGNTIYF.

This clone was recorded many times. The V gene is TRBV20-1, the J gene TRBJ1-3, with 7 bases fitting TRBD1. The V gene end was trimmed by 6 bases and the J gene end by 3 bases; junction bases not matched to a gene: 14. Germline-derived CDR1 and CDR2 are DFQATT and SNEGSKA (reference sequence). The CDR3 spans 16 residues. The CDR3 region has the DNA TGCAGTGCGGCCGGGCAGGGGGGCTCTTATGGAAACACCATATATTTT. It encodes CSAAGQGGSYGNTIYF.

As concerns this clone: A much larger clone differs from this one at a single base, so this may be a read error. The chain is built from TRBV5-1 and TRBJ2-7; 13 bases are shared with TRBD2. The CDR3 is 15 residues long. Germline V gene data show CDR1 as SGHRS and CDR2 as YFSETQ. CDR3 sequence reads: CTSSLRTSGSYEQYF. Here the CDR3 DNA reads TGCACCAGCAGCTTGAGGACTAGCGGGAGCTACGAGCAGTACTTC.

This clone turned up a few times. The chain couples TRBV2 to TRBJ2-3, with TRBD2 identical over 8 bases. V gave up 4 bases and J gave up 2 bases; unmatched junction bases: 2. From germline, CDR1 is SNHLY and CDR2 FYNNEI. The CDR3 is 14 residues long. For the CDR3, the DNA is TGTGCCAGCAGTGCTAGCGGGTTCACAGATACGCAGTATTTT. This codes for CASSASGFTDTQYF.

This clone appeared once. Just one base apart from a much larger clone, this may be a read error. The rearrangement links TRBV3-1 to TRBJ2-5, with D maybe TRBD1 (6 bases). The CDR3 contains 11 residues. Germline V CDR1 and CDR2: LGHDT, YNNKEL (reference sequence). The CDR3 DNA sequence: TGTGCCAGCAGCCAAGAGGGGGCAGGGAAATTC. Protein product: CASSQEGAGKF.

CDR3 bases: TGTGCCAGCAGTTTAGCGGACCAGAGGAGCTACAATGAGCAGTTCTTC. Translating it yields CASSLADQRSYNEQFF. The chain links TRBV12-3 or TRBV12-4 to TRBJ2-1; D call uncertain. This CDR3 spans 16 amino acids. V dropped 0 bases and J dropped 3 bases, with 12 bases sitting between them.